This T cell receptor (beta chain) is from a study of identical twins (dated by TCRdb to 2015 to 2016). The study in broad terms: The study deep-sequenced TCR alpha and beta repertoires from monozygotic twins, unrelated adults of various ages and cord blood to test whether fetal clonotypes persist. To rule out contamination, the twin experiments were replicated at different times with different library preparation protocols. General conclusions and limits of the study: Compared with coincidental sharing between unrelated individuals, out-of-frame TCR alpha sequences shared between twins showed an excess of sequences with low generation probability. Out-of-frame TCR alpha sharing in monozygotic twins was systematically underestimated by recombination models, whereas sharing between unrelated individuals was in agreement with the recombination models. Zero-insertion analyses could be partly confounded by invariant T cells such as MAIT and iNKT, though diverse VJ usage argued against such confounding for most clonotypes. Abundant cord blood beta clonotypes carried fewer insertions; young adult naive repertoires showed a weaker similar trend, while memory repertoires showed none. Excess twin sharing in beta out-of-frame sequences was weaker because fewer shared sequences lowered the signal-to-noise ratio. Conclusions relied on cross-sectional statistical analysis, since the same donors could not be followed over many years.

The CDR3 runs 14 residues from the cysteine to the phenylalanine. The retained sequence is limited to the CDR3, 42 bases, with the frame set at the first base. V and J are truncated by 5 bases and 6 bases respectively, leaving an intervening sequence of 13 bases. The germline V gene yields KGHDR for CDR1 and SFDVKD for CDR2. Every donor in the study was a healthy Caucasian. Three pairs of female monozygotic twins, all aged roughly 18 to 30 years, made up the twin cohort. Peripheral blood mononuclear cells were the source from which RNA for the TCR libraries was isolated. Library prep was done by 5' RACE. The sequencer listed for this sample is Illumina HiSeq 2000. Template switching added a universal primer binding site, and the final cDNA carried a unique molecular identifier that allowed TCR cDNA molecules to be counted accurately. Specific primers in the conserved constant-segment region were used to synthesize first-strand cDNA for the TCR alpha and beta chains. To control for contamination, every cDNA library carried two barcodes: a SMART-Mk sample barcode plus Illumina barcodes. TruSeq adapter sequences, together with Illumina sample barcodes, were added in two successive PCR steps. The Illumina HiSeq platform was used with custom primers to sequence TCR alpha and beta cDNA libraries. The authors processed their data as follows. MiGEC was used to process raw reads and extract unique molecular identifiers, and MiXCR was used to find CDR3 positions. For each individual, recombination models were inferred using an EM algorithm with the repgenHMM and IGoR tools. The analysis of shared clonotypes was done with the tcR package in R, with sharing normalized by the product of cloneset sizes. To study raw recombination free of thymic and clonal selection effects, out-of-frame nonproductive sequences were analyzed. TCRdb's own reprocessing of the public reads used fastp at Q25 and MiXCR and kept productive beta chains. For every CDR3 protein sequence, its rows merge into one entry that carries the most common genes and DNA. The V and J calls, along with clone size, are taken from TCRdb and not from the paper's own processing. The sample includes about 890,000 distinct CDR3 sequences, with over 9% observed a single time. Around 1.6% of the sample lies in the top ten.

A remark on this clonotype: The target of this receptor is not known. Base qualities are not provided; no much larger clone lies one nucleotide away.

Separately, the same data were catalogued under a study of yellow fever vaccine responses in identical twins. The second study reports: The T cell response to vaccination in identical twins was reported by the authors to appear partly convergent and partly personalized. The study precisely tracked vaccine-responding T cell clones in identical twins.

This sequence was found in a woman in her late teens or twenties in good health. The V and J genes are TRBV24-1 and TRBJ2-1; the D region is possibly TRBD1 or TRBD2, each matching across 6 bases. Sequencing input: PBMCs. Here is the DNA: TGTGCCACCAGTGGAGGGGGGAATCGCAATGAGCAGTTCTTC. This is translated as CATSGGGNRNEQFF.